The 19 T cell receptor beta chains listed next were all sequenced from one sample in a study of cytomegalovirus exposure and HLA in healthy donors. PCR primers comprised 60 Vbeta and 13 Jbeta primers. Profiled with immunoSEQ multiplex PCR; TCRdb holds only in-frame clones, not every one. The top ten hold about 2.5% of the sample, which has about 120,000 clones, roughly 80% seen once. Sequencing used PBMCs. These receptors came from a female donor in good health and CMV-seronegative.

This chain connects TRBV14 to TRBJ2-1; 13 nucleotides line up with TRBD2. The CDR3 has 20 residues. The ends lost 3 bases at V and 0 bases at J; junction bases unmatched: 11. Germline lookup yields CDR1 SGHDN and CDR2 FVKESK. The CDR3, as DNA: TGTGCCAGCAGCCAGGTAGAGACTAGCGGGGGGACGAGCTCCTACAATGAGCAGTTCTTC. Amino acids: CASSQVETSGGTSSYNEQFF.

The rearrangement uses TRBV2 and TRBJ2-2, with D perhaps TRBD1 (6 bases). V was cut by 6 bases and J by 5 bases, with 22 bases left in between. From germline, CDR1 is SNHLY and CDR2 FYNNEI. CDR3 length: 17 residues. CDR3 loop: CASRPGRQESGTGELFF. The CDR3 DNA sequence: TGTGCCAGCAGACCCGGAAGACAGGAGTCCGGAACCGGGGAGCTGTTTTTT.

The J gene is TRBJ2-7, the V gene TRBV7-9, with D perhaps TRBD1 (5 bases). The V and J ends lost 5 bases and 4 bases respectively, with 9 bases between them. The CDR3 runs to 12 residues. Germline lookup yields CDR1 SEHNR and CDR2 FQNEAQ (reference sequence). CDR3 in DNA: TGTGCCAGCAGCCCCAGGGAATACGAGCAGTACTTC. The encoded protein is CASSPREYEQYF.

A single count supports this clone. V and J are TRBV20-1 and TRBJ1-2; D is unclear. The CDR3 is 11 residues long. Between the trimmed V and J ends, which lost 0 bases and 8 bases, there was a span of 7 bases. CDR1 is DFQATT, CDR2 SNEGSKA, per germline (reference sequence). CDR3 sequence: CSARDLLGYTF. The DNA of the CDR3 is TGCAGTGCTAGAGATCTACTCGGCTACACCTTC.

The gene calls are TRBV10-3 and TRBJ1-5; 12 nucleotides match TRBD1. The CDR3 runs 15 residues. Germline V gene lookup returns CDR1 ENHRY and CDR2 SYGVKD. V dropped 8 bases and J dropped 8; count of bases not matched to a gene: 10. The DNA of the CDR3 is TGTGCCATCCCTACCCGGGACAGGGGGCGGAAGCCCCAGCATTTT. This sequence encodes CAIPTRDRGRKPQHF.

The DNA for the CDR3 is TGCAGCTTTAGCGGGGCCCCGGCGGCCCAGTACTTC. It yields the protein CSFSGAPAAQYF. V usage is TRBV29-1 and J usage is TRBJ2-5, with 8 bases fitting TRBD2. Germline V gene data show CDR1 as SQVTM and CDR2 as ANQGSEA. The CDR3 covers 12 residues. After removal of 8 bases from V and 9 bases from J, the junction contained 11 bases not matched to a gene.

Comment on this clone: A junction end diverges from the germline sequence, so it may reflect a read error. The chain employs TRBV27 and TRBJ1-4; a possible D gene is TRBD1 (5 bases). The germline V gene has CDR1 MNHEY and CDR2 SMNVEV (reference sequence). The CDR3 is made up of 14 amino acids. CDR3 nucleotides: TGTGCCAGCGGTTTTTCGCGCAGGGCTGAAAAACTGTTTTTT. Translating it yields CASGFSRRAEKLFF.

CDR3 protein: CASSTRGGLNTQYF. The DNA of the CDR3 is TGTGCCAGCAGCACCCGCGGGGGGTTGAATACGCAGTATTTT. V usage is TRBV27 and J usage is TRBJ2-3, with 8 bases fitting TRBD2. In germline, CDR1 is MNHEY, CDR2 SMNVEV (reference sequence). The J segment lost 7 bases and the V segment lost 6 bases, leaving 9 bases of the junction unmatched. CDR3 size: 14 residues.

Here the CDR3 reads CASSTRRATNEKLFF. Here the CDR3 DNA reads TGTGCCAGCAGCACCCGACGAGCGACTAATGAAAAACTGTTTTTT. The chain employs TRBV13 and TRBJ1-4, with D hard to call. Germline V gene sequence: CDR1 PRHDT, CDR2 FYEKMQ (reference sequence). The CDR3 length is 15 residues. V was shortened by 5 bases and J by 2 bases, with 12 bases between the two germline ends.

The chain links TRBV29-1 to TRBJ2-6; D is ambiguous. Trimming took 6 bases from V and 2 from J, leaving 17 bases between them. CDR1 and CDR2 (germline): SQVTM, ANQGSEA. The CDR3 totals 16 residues. In DNA form, the CDR3 reads TGCAGCGTGGCCAAGACGGCGCAGGCTGGGGCCAACGTCCTGACTTTC. It encodes CSVAKTAQAGANVLTF.

A few counts support this clone. The chain carries TRBV6-4 and TRBJ2-3; 11 nucleotides agree with TRBD1. The germline gives CDR1 MRHNA, CDR2 SNTAGT. J lost 2 bases, V lost 4 bases, and 2 bases had no gene match. CDR3 size: 15 residues. The CDR3, as DNA: TGTGCCAGCAGTGTCGGACAGGGGGCCACAGATACGCAGTATTTT. As protein: CASSVGQGATDTQYF.

As concerns this clone: The germline gene is not matched at one end of the junction; a read error may be the cause. This chain uses TRBV7-9 with TRBJ2-5; no definite D call. The CDR3 totals 12 residues. Germline V gives CDR1 SEHNR, CDR2 FQNEAQ (reference sequence). The CDR3 region has the DNA TGTTCCAGCAGCGCACAGTGGGAGACCCAGTACTTC. Its translation is CSSSAQWETQYF.

The chain carries TRBV5-6 and TRBJ2-1, with D possibly matching TRBD2 (7 bases). V dropped 3 bases and J dropped 4 bases, with 17 bases sitting between them. Looked up from germline, CDR1 is SGHDT and CDR2 is YYEEEE. This CDR3 comprises 16 residues. CDR3 sequence reads: CASSWGGTTAYNEQFF. The CDR3 DNA is TGTGCCAGCAGCTGGGGAGGGACAACCGCTTACAATGAGCAGTTCTTC.

The CDR3 sequence: CASSIAVISYLSRGYTF. DNA for the CDR3: TGTGCCAGTAGTATAGCGGTTATTAGCTACCTTTCGCGGGGCTACACCTTC. The chain employs TRBV19 and TRBJ1-2; D remains unclear. This CDR3 region has 17 residues. Trimming took 1 base from V and 8 from J, leaving 23 bases between them. Germline assignment: CDR1 LNHDA and CDR2 SQIVND (reference sequence).

The chain couples TRBV5-6 to TRBJ1-1; D possibly corresponds to TRBD1 (5 bases). Trimming took 1 base from V and 5 from J, leaving 12 bases between them. The CDR3 is 14 amino acids. CDR1 is SGHDT, CDR2 YYEEEE, per germline. The CDR3 here is CASSLFRGGTEAFF. CDR3 nucleotides: TGTGCCAGCAGCTTGTTCCGGGGGGGAACTGAAGCTTTCTTT.

The chain is built from TRBV5-1 and TRBJ2-5; tentative D call: TRBD2 (7 bases). Germline V gene sequence: CDR1 SGHRS, CDR2 YFSETQ. The CDR3 runs to 15 residues. The V end was cut by 4 bases, the J end by 3 bases, with 16 bases between. DNA of the CDR3: TGCGCCAGCAGCCCCGACGGGGGGCTGGAAGAGACCCAGTACTTC. It specifies CASSPDGGLEETQYF.

The chain uses TRBV30 and TRBJ1-5, with TRBD1 matching over 9 bases. Trimming took 3 bases from V and 4 from J; bases not matched to a gene: 7. The CDR3 contains 15 residues. Germline-derived CDR1 and CDR2 are GTSNPN and SVGIG (reference sequence). Here the CDR3 DNA reads TGTGCCTGGAGCCCCGGACAGGGGCCTAATCAGCCCCAGCATTTT. Its protein is CAWSPGQGPNQPQHF. The full variable domain, completed using reference TRBV30 and TRBJ1-5, is SQTIHQWPATLVQPVGSPLSLECTVEGTSNPNLYWYRQAAGRGLQLLFYSVGIGQISSEVPQNLSASRPQDRQFILSSKKLLLSDSGFYLCAWSPGQGPNQPQHFGDGTRLSIL.

The V gene is TRBV5-4, the J gene TRBJ2-2, with 10 nucleotides matching TRBD1. The germline V gene has CDR1 SGHNT and CDR2 YYREEE (reference sequence). V was clipped by 4 bases and J by 6 bases; unmatched bases: 3. This CDR3 region has 14 residues. The CDR3 loop reads CASSAGQGAGELFF. Written as DNA, the CDR3 is TGTGCCAGCAGCGCCGGACAGGGGGCCGGGGAGCTGTTTTTT.

This clone was found once. This sequence joins TRBV11-2 and TRBJ1-2; D is unresolved. The germline V gene has CDR1 SGHAT and CDR2 FQNNGV. V was cut by 5 bases and J by 0 bases, with 10 bases left in between. CDR3 length equals 14 residues. The CDR3 sequence is CASSLNGANYGYTF. CDR3 DNA: TGTGCCAGCAGCCTGAACGGGGCTAACTATGGCTACACCTTC.